This TCR beta chain was identified in a study of response to subunit inactivated influenza vaccine. CDR3 length: 14 residues. V shed 6 bases, J shed 3 bases, and the junction held 9 bases outside the gene matches. The germline V gene encodes CDR1 DFQATT and CDR2 SNEGSKA (reference sequence). Study results and caveats: Authors suggested that a seasonal influenza vaccination recruits few new T cells each time.

This clonotype was picked up a small number of times. What it recognizes is unknown. One entry per CDR3 protein, called by TCRdb with MiXCR from the RT-PCR reads. The data show around 470,000 distinct CDR3 sequences, approximately 7.2% seen once. The source material was PBMCs from blood, sampled 23 months after vaccination. The TCR was taken from a man aged 50 to 75 who received an inactivated influenza vaccine. This sequence joins TRBV20-1 and TRBJ2-7; 9 bases are shared with TRBD1. CDR3 amino acids: CSATTWGQGYEQYF. DNA for the CDR3: TGCAGTGCAACCACATGGGGACAGGGCTACGAGCAGTACTTC.